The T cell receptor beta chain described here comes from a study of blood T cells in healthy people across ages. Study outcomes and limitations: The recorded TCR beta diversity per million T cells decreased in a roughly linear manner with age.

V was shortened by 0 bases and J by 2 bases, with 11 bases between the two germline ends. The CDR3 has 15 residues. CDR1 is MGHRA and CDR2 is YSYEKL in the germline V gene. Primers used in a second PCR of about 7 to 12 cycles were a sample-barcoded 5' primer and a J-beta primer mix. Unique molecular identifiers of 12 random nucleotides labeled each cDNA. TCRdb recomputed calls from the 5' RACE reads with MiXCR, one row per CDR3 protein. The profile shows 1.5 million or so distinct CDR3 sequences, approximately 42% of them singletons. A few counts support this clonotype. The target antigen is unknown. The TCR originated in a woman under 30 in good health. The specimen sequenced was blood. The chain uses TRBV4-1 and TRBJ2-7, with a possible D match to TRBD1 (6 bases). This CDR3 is CASSQEPGETYEQYF. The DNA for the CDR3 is TGCGCCAGCAGCCAAGAACCAGGGGAGACCTACGAGCAGTACTTC.